These 27 T cell receptor beta chains share one sample of origin, sequenced in a study of metastatic and nonmetastatic thyroid tumors. TCRdb re-called the PCR reads with MiXCR. The sample holds approximately 30,000 clones; 3.5% to 4.5% are singletons and the top ten take roughly 3.2%. None of the patients had undergone any treatment ahead of thyroid surgery. Sequenced input: blood. The source is a male donor with papillary thyroid cancer or a benign thyroid nodule (not recorded which). Some clones in this sample may be carry-over from other donors' samples.

In its sample, this clone is medium-sized. The CDR3: CASSLSETGGTEAFF. For the CDR3, the DNA is TGTGCCAGCAGTTTATCGGAGACAGGGGGAACTGAAGCTTTCTTT. The rearrangement links TRBV27 to TRBJ1-1, with TRBD1 matching 9 bases. The CDR3 totals 15 residues. Germline V CDR1 and CDR2: MNHEY, SMNVEV (reference sequence). Losses at the gene ends were 0 bases for V and 5 bases for J; bases not matched to a gene: 4.

This clone is labeled as medium-sized (0.01 to 0.1%). This chain connects TRBV6-1 to TRBJ2-2; TRBD2 matches 7 bases. V dropped 7 bases and J dropped 7; count of bases not matched to a gene: 9. CDR1 MNHNS and CDR2 SASEGT come from the germline V gene. The CDR3 sequence is 14 residues long. CDR3 region: CASTLAGEGGELFF. As DNA, the CDR3 is TGTGCCAGCACTCTGGCGGGGGAAGGCGGGGAGCTGTTTTTT.

This clone was recorded at least ten times. V gene TRBV5-1 combines with J gene TRBJ2-1, with 8 bases matching TRBD2. The CDR3 contains 15 residues. J was trimmed by 2 bases and V by 5 bases; bases with no gene match: 6. CDR1 is SGHRS and CDR2 is YFSETQ in the germline V gene. CDR3 region: CASRSLAGAYNEQFF. The CDR3 coding sequence is TGCGCCAGCAGATCCCTAGCGGGCGCCTACAATGAGCAGTTCTTC.

Only a few counts were recorded for this clone. One end of the junction varies from germline; a read error may be responsible. The chain has TRBV7-9 and TRBJ2-7; TRBD2 might be the D (6 bases). Per the germline V gene, CDR1 is SEHNR and CDR2 is FQNEAQ (reference sequence). The CDR3 loop spans 14 amino acids. The CDR3 loop reads CASSPVAGRYEQYF. Written as DNA, the CDR3 is TGTGCTAGCAGCCCAGTGGCGGGGAGATACGAGCAGTACTTC.

In this sample, this clone turned up many times. This chain links TRBV11-3 with TRBJ2-2; D unresolved. The germline CDR1 and CDR2 sequences are SGHNT and YENEEA. The CDR3 sequence is 13 residues long. Trimming cost V 0 bases and J 8 bases, with 7 bases left between them. The CDR3 sequence: CASSLDRGGELFF. The CDR3 DNA sequence: TGTGCCAGCAGCTTAGATCGTGGGGGGGAGCTGTTTTTT.

This clone showed up just a few times. The J gene is TRBJ2-2, the V gene TRBV6-1, with TRBD2 identical over 14 bases. The CDR3 runs to 17 residues. Germline V gives CDR1 MNHNS, CDR2 SASEGT. V shed 0 bases, J shed 5 bases, and the junction held 2 bases outside the gene matches. CDR3 in DNA: TGTGCCAGCAGTGAAGCGGGGACTAGCGGGAGTACCGGGGAGCTGTTTTTT. Its protein product is CASSEAGTSGSTGELFF.

In its sample, this clone ranks as medium-sized. The chain employs TRBV6-1 and TRBJ1-6, with D unclear. Germline V gene sequence: CDR1 MNHNS, CDR2 SASEGT. The V and J ends lost 0 bases and 6 bases respectively, with 6 bases between them. This CDR3 contains 14 residues. The CDR3 spells CASSEAWINSPLHF. DNA of the CDR3: TGTGCCAGCAGTGAAGCTTGGATTAATTCACCCCTCCACTTT.

In its sample, this clone was seen a few times. One junction end disagrees with the germline gene, perhaps due to a read error. The chain employs TRBV5-1 and TRBJ1-1, with D possibly TRBD1 on 5 matching bases. The CDR3 is made up of 16 amino acids. CDR1 SGHRS and CDR2 YFSETQ come from the germline V gene. The CDR3: CASSAPFAKDNTEAFF. The DNA for the CDR3 is TGCGCCAGCAGCGCTCCTTTTGCCAAGGACAACACTGAGGCTTTCTTT.

Sample share makes this clone medium-sized. The chain links TRBV19 to TRBJ2-2; weak D call: TRBD2 (5 bases). Looked up from germline, CDR1 is LNHDA and CDR2 is SQIVND (reference sequence). Trimming cost V 3 bases and J 9 bases, with 17 bases left between them. The CDR3 has 15 residues. The CDR3 sequence: CASSISRQGSWELFF. As DNA, the CDR3 is TGTGCCAGTAGTATTTCCCGCCAAGGGAGCTGGGAGCTGTTTTTT.

Concerning this clone: An end of the junction differs from the germline gene, which may be a read error. The rearrangement uses TRBV6-2 or TRBV6-3 and TRBJ1-1; D is possibly TRBD1 (5 bases). The CDR3 loop spans 15 amino acids. CDR1 MNHEY and CDR2 SVGEGT come from the germline V gene. Here the CDR3 DNA reads TGTGCTAGCAGTTACTTAGGGACCGAGAACACTGAAGCTTTCTTT. Its protein is CASSYLGTENTEAFF.

In regard to this clone: A junction end diverges from the germline sequence, so it may reflect a read error. The chain carries TRBV6-1 and TRBJ1-1; D is uncertain. Germline V gene sequence: CDR1 MNHNS, CDR2 SASEGT. The CDR3 length is 10 residues. CDR3 amino acids: CASSEGRRIF. DNA for the CDR3: TGTGCCAGCAGTGAGGGGAGGCGGATCTTT.

This clone was picked up a small number of times. This sequence may be a read error, since a much larger clone differs from it by one base. This sequence joins TRBV18 and TRBJ1-6, with D unclear. V was clipped by 10 bases and J by 7 bases, with 14 bases between them. The CDR3 is 13 residues long. In germline, CDR1 is KGHSH, CDR2 LQKENI. CDR3: CANVSGQNSPLHF. CDR3 DNA sequence: TGTGCCAATGTGTCCGGGCAAAATTCACCCCTCCACTTT.

This clone has a handful of counts. The chain carries TRBV20-1 and TRBJ2-7, with 8 bases identical to TRBD1. Germline values: CDR1 DFQATT, CDR2 SNEGSKA (reference sequence). V shed 3 bases and J 3 bases; nucleotides not matched to a gene: 7. The CDR3 runs 14 residues. In DNA form, the CDR3 reads TGCAGTGCTAGGCTAGGACAGGGAATCTACGAGCAGTACTTC. It specifies CSARLGQGIYEQYF.

This clone was counted only a few times. V and J are TRBV28 and TRBJ1-2; 8 bases align to TRBD1. The CDR3 contains 14 residues. In germline, CDR1 is MDHEN, CDR2 SYDVKM. J was trimmed by 7 bases and V by 8 bases; bases with no gene match: 12. CDR3 bases: TGTGCCAGCCCCTCCGGGCAGGGGGCTTTTGGCTACACCTTC. This gives the protein CASPSGQGAFGYTF.

This clone has a handful of counts. The CDR3 spells CASSVQGTLSYEQYF. The CDR3 DNA reads as TGTGCCAGCAGTGTACAGGGGACCCTATCCTACGAGCAGTACTTC. The gene calls are TRBV2 and TRBJ2-7; TRBD1 agrees at 7 bases. V was clipped by 4 bases and J by 1 base; unmatched bases: 7. This CDR3 comprises 15 residues. Germline-derived CDR1 and CDR2 are SNHLY and FYNNEI.

This clone was detected many times. The DNA of the CDR3 is TGTGCCAGCAGTGAAGCGCAGCGGGAGGGCGCAGATACGCAGTATTTT. Translated: CASSEAQREGADTQYF. The rearrangement uses TRBV2 and TRBJ2-3, with 10 positions matching TRBD2. The V segment lost 0 bases and the J segment 4 bases; nucleotides outside the gene matches: 4. The germline V gene has CDR1 SNHLY and CDR2 FYNNEI. The CDR3 runs to 16 residues.

This clone was counted between two and nine times. This rearrangement joins TRBV19 to TRBJ2-7; 9 bases are a match to TRBD1. The V gene end was trimmed by 4 bases and the J gene end by 8 bases; junction bases not matched to a gene: 6. Germline assignment: CDR1 LNHDA and CDR2 SQIVND (reference sequence). The CDR3 is made up of 13 amino acids. This chain's CDR3 is CASSTRTGDKQYF. In DNA, the CDR3 is TGTGCCAGTAGTACCAGGACAGGGGATAAGCAGTACTTC.

This clone was recorded at least ten times. J is TRBJ2-1 and V is TRBV20-1; the match to TRBD2 covers 8 bases. V was pared by 2 bases and J by 6 bases, with 18 bases of the junction left unmatched. Germline values: CDR1 DFQATT, CDR2 SNEGSKA (reference sequence). This CDR3 has 18 amino acids. The chain's CDR3 is CSARTGLAGRYTGNEQFF. Here the CDR3 DNA reads TGCAGTGCTAGAACCGGACTAGCCGGGAGATATACGGGCAATGAGCAGTTCTTC.

The rearrangement uses TRBV24-1 and TRBJ2-1; the D gene is possibly TRBD1 (6 bases). The CDR3 contains 15 residues. V was cut by 3 bases and J by 2 bases, with 10 bases left in between. Germline V gives CDR1 KGHDR, CDR2 SFDVKD. The CDR3 DNA sequence: TGTGCCACCAGTGATCTATCAGGGGCCTACAATGAGCAGTTCTTC. Protein: CATSDLSGAYNEQFF.

This clone appeared many times. V usage is TRBV28 and J usage is TRBJ2-1; 9 bases are a match to TRBD1. CDR3 length: 14 residues. V lost 5 bases to trimming and J lost 7 bases; unmatched junction nucleotides: 6. Germline loops: CDR1 MDHEN, CDR2 SYDVKM. CDR3 region: CASSKQGARNEQFF. The CDR3 nucleotides are TGTGCCAGCAGTAAACAGGGGGCGCGGAATGAGCAGTTCTTC.

In its sample, this clone is medium-sized. This rearrangement joins TRBV6-2 or TRBV6-3 to TRBJ2-1, with 11 positions matching TRBD2. Germline-derived CDR1 and CDR2 are MNHEY and SVGEGT. The ends lost 7 bases at V and 3 bases at J; junction bases unmatched: 2. CDR3 size: 14 residues. CDR3 nucleotide sequence: TGTGCCAGCAAGGGGACTAGCGGCTACAATGAGCAGTTCTTC. Its protein is CASKGTSGYNEQFF.

This clone was observed a few times. The J gene is TRBJ2-7, the V gene TRBV20-1; tentative D call: TRBD1 (5 bases). The CDR3 is 11 residues long. V gave up 5 bases and J gave up 12 bases, with 17 bases separating them. Germline CDR1 DFQATT, CDR2 SNEGSKA (reference sequence). CDR3: CSAPGPTRRYF. CDR3 DNA sequence: TGCAGTGCTCCAGGGCCGACGAGGCGGTACTTC.

J is TRBJ1-5 and V is TRBV6-5; 8 bases agree with TRBD1. The CDR3 contains 16 residues. Germline V CDR1 and CDR2: MNHEY, SVGAGI. The junction had 12 bases not matched to a gene; V was cut back by 5 bases and J by 6 bases. Here the CDR3 reads CASSHNFGQGAQPQHF. CDR3 sequence (DNA): TGTGCCAGCAGTCACAATTTCGGACAGGGTGCTCAGCCCCAGCATTTT.

This clone has ten or more counts. The chain carries TRBV20-1 and TRBJ2-3; 11 bases agree with TRBD2. The trim removed 3 bases at V and 4 bases at J, leaving 15 bases unmatched. Germline V lookup: CDR1 DFQATT, CDR2 SNEGSKA (reference sequence). CDR3 length: 18 residues. This CDR3 is CSARPTSGRGVSADTQYF. CDR3 sequence (DNA): TGCAGTGCTAGGCCTACTAGCGGGAGAGGGGTGAGCGCAGATACGCAGTATTTT.

This clone was observed a handful of times. V gene TRBV28 combines with J gene TRBJ2-1; TRBD1 is a possible D gene (6 bases). This CDR3 comprises 18 residues. Germline V gene lookup returns CDR1 MDHEN and CDR2 SYDVKM. The V gene lost 5 bases and the J gene lost 2 bases, with 22 bases spanning the gap. The CDR3 loop is CASSPLPRTGITYNEQFF. DNA for the CDR3: TGTGCCAGCAGTCCACTACCTCGAACAGGGATCACCTACAATGAGCAGTTCTTC.

This clone was observed many times. The V call is TRBV19, the J call TRBJ2-1, with 10 bases matching TRBD2. The ends lost 4 bases at V and 4 bases at J; junction bases unmatched: 4. Germline V CDR1 and CDR2: LNHDA, SQIVND (reference sequence). CDR3 length: 15 amino acids. The CDR3 nucleotides are TGTGCCAGTAGTAAAACTAGCGGGGAGTACAATGAGCAGTTCTTC. Protein product: CASSKTSGEYNEQFF.

This clone turned up a few times. V usage is TRBV5-1 and J usage is TRBJ2-7; D possibly corresponds to TRBD1 (7 bases). Deletions cut 4 bases from V and 2 bases from J, with 16 bases between. CDR3 length: 15 amino acids. Germline V CDR1 and CDR2: SGHRS, YFSETQ. CDR3 loop: CASSAGRTGAYEQYF. CDR3 coding DNA: TGCGCCAGCAGCGCGGGGCGGACAGGTGCCTACGAGCAGTACTTC.